This T cell receptor beta chain came from a study of T cells in Graves' hyperthyroidism and ophthalmopathy. Turning to the study itself: Staff took peripheral blood when the initial diagnosis was made, before any treatment began.

General observations from the study: A model of 13 V-J features distinguished ophthalmopathy from stable hyperthyroidism.

The V end was cut by 3 bases, the J end by 8 bases, with 10 bases between. The CDR3 has 12 amino acids. Germline CDR1 DFQATT, CDR2 SNEGSKA (reference sequence). Amplification yielded TCR beta CDR3 regions, with RNA transcripts as the source. The HTBI primer set served for first-round RT-PCR of the TCR CDR3. TCRdb re-derived calls from the multiplex PCR reads in MiXCR, one entry per CDR3 protein. The repertoire holds around 190,000 distinct CDR3 sequences, with less than 20% as singletons. Fresh peripheral blood, approximately 9.1 ml, was the source of the PBMCs. With respect to this clonotype: Its antigen is unidentified.

The genes are TRBV20-1 and TRBJ1-4; TRBD1 might be the D (5 bases). This clonotype was obtained from a woman in her forties or fifties with Graves' hyperthyroidism. Sequencing was carried out using blood. In nucleotides, the CDR3 is TGCAGTGCTAGGGAAAGACAGGAAAAACTGTTTTTT. It encodes CSARERQEKLFF.